This T cell receptor beta chain was retrieved from a study of blood T cell repertoires in COVID-19. Profiling relied on immunoSEQ multiplex PCR, and the TCRdb table lists in-frame clones only, not all of them. The table has tens of thousands of clones, around 88% seen once; the top ten hold approximately 6.7%. This clone came up a few times. This sample also contains other DNA sequences that code for the same CDR3. The clonotype was recovered from an elderly woman with acute or convalescent COVID-19. Sequenced material: peripheral blood.

The CDR3 nucleotides read TGCAGCGTTGAAAGAACAGGGGAGTACGAGCAGTACTTC. Protein product: CSVERTGEYEQYF. The J gene is TRBJ2-7, the V gene TRBV29-1; 7 bases are a match to TRBD1. V lost 2 bases and J lost 4; bases outside the gene matches: 5. The CDR3 loop spans 13 amino acids. In germline, CDR1 is SQVTM, CDR2 ANQGSEA.